Below, 2 T cell receptor beta chains from the same sample are listed, as sequenced in a study of CD8 T cells in Susac syndrome. Reverse transcription of roughly 0.45 to 1 ug RNA was performed with random hexamers. TCRdb called the immunoSEQ multiplex PCR reads again in MiXCR, with one record for every CDR3 protein. The repertoire has about 19,000 distinct CDR3 sequences, roughly 95% of them found once; the top ten carry less than 0.3%. The specimen sequenced was CD8+ T cells from PBMCs. The origin of the receptors is a human donor in good health.

This clonotype was counted a single time. The genes are TRBV27 and TRBJ2-5; 8 bases are a match to TRBD2. The germline V gene encodes CDR1 MNHEY and CDR2 SMNVEV (reference sequence). The CDR3 sequence is 13 residues long. The V gene end was trimmed by 10 bases and the J gene end by 5 bases; junction bases not matched to a gene: 9. The CDR3 region is CANSGSGIETQYF. CDR3 DNA sequence: TGTGCCAACTCGGGTAGCGGGATTGAGACCCAGTACTTC.

This sequence joins TRBV5-1 and TRBJ1-2, with D unresolved. CDR1 is SGHRS and CDR2 is YFSETQ in the germline V gene. The CDR3 extends over 13 amino acids. V was shortened by 4 bases and J by 4 bases, with 11 bases between the two germline ends. The CDR3 sequence: CASSPGSFYGYTF. The DNA of the CDR3 is TGCGCCAGCAGCCCTGGGAGTTTCTATGGCTACACCTTC.